The present TCR beta chain was sequenced within a study of shared clonotypes between healthy human individuals. CD45RO negativity and positive selection for CCR7 defined naive CD8 cells, a population that excluded terminally differentiated effector memory CD45RA+ cells. Looked up from germline, CDR1 is SGHTA and CDR2 is FQGTGA. CDR3 length: 14 residues. The V and J ends lost 6 bases and 5 bases, in that order; junction bases with no gene match: 4. Notes on the study in general: The study found about 5% of naive CD4 clonotypes shared across several donors. Donor scarcity curtailed the genetic and exposure-history diversity represented herein.

Execution of the assay was at deep level. The authors split each subset's genomic DNA evenly across several immunoSEQ plates. Sequencing used immunoSEQ multiplex PCR; TCRdb keeps in-frame clones, though not all of them. The sample consists of around 2.1 million clones, about 92% of them appearing once. A note on this clone: The antigen is not known.

What was sequenced was naive CD8+ T cells from PBMCs. This chain uses TRBV7-3 with TRBJ2-1; 10 positions match TRBD1. The source of this sequence is a man between 18 and 29 years old in good health. Some clones in this sample may be carry-over from other donors' samples. The CDR3 is CASSWTGGNNEQFF. The CDR3 DNA is TGTGCCAGCAGTTGGACAGGGGGGAACAATGAGCAGTTCTTC.